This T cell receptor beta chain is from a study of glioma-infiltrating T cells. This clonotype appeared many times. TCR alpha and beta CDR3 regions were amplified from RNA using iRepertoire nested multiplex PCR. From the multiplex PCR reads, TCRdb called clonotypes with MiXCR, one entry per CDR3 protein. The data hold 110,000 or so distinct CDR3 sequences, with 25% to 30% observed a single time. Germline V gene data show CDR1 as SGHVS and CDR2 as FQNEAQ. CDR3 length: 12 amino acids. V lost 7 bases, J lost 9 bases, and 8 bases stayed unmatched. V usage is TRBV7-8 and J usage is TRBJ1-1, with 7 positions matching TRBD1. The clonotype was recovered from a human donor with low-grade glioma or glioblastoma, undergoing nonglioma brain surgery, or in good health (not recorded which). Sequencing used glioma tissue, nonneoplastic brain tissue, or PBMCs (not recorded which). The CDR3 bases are TGTGCCAGCACCCGACAGGGTAGACAAGCTTTCTTT. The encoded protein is CASTRQGRQAFF.